This TCR beta chain stems from a study of T cells in localized non-small cell lung cancer. Regarding the study as a whole: For the top 100 tumor clones, a median roughly 55 also appeared in adjacent lung. Longer overall survival was linked to higher blood T cell density.

To note about this clone: Its target is unknown.

Clones were sequenced by immunoSEQ multiplex PCR, and TCRdb holds only the in-frame ones, with some missing. The sample has 30,000 to 35,000 clones; roughly 90% are singletons. V lost 6 bases and J 4 bases, leaving 13 bases between the germline ends. The CDR3 is 14 amino acids. Germline CDR1 reads MNHEY; CDR2 reads SVGAGI. The rearrangement links TRBV6-5 to TRBJ1-5, with a possible D match to TRBD1 (5 bases). This sequence was found in a woman aged 35 to 70 with stage I lung adenocarcinoma. The input for sequencing was peripheral blood, taken before any cancer treatment. CDR3 DNA sequence: TGTGCCAGCAGGCCCACAGGATCGAATCAGCCCCAGCATTTT. Its translation is CASRPTGSNQPQHF.